The rows below give T cell receptor beta chains drawn from one sample of a study of PD-1 blockade in classical Hodgkin lymphoma. Only in-frame clones appear in the TCRdb table, and some are missing; sequencing was by immunoSEQ multiplex PCR. The data hold about 40,000 clones, with about 89% observed a single time. Material: peripheral blood mononuclear cells (PBMCs), obtained at baseline. The receptors come from a human donor with classical Hodgkin lymphoma. Both conserved end residues are part of each CDR3. Fields, in order: V gene, CDR3 protein.

>TRBV4-1
CASSQDRMTLYNEQFF
>TRBV5-4
CASSLGGTLRGYTF
>TRBV28
CASGRREAFF
>TRBV28
CASSLGPYGYTF
>TRBV10-3
CAIMGTSGHEQFF
>TRBV15
CATSIDYSNQPQHF
>TRBV4-3
CASSQGRTTNYGYTF
>TRBV6-9
CASSYGHVNTEAFF
>TRBV5-5
CASSLDRVSGNTIYF
>TRBV7-2
CASSKRSALGAAYEQYF